This section outlines one T cell receptor (beta chain) sequence together with its context. In Cohort 3, a recovered donor had either two negative PCRs, clearance, or symptom resolution. These data are taken from a study of blood T cell repertoires in COVID-19. Looking at the study overall: Acute and convalescent COVID-19 specimens originated in the United States, Italy and Spain.

V was cut by 5 bases and J by 1 base, with 11 bases left in between. Germline CDR1 is LNHDA and CDR2 is SQIVND (reference sequence). This CDR3 has 15 amino acids. Sequencing was performed with immunoSEQ multiplex PCR; in TCRdb, only in-frame clones are kept and a portion is missing. The data show hundreds of thousands of clones, with around 89% seen just once and roughly 8.9% held by the top ten. This receptor was obtained from a woman aged 40 to 55 who had recovered from COVID-19. The rearrangement joins TRBV19 to TRBJ2-2; TRBD2 is a possible D gene (5 bases). The sample taken for sequencing was PBMCs or T cells enriched from blood (not recorded which). The CDR3 here is CASSPGGRNTGELFF. CDR3 bases: TGTGCCAGTAGTCCAGGAGGACGGAACACCGGGGAGCTGTTTTTT.